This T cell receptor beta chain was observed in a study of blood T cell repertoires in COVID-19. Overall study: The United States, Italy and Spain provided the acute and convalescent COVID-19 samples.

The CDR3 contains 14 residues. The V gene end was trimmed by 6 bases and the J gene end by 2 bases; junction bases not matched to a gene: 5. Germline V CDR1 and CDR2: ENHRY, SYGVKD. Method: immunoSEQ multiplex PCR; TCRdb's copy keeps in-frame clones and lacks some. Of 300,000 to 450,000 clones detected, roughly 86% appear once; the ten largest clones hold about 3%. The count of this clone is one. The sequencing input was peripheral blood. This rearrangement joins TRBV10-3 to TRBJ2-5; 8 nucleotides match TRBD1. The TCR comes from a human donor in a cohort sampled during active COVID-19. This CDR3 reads CAISRDRIQETQYF. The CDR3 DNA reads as TGTGCCATCAGCCGGGACAGGATACAAGAGACCCAGTACTTC.